The 31 T cell receptor beta chains below were found in one sample sequenced in a study of T cells in Graves' hyperthyroidism and ophthalmopathy. Amplification yielded TCR beta CDR3 regions, with RNA transcripts as the source. Primed by the HTBI set, a first-round RT-PCR was run on the TCR CDR3. TCRdb independently ran MiXCR on the multiplex PCR reads; one entry per CDR3 protein. The table includes about 360,000 distinct CDR3 sequences, approximately 13% detected once. Sequencing was done on a sample of blood. The receptors derive from a woman aged 18-29 years with Graves' hyperthyroidism.

This clonotype was seen repeatedly, ten times or more. CDR3 coding DNA: TGTGCCAGCAGTCCCAGTGGGAGCGGGGTGAATAATGAGCAGTTCTTC. Protein: CASSPSGSGVNNEQFF. The rearrangement links TRBV12-3 or TRBV12-4 to TRBJ2-1, with TRBD2 matching over 7 bases. The CDR3 is 16 residues long. The V gene end was trimmed by 5 bases and the J gene end by 7 bases; junction bases not matched to a gene: 14.

This clonotype was observed a handful of times. It may be a read error: a sequence one base away is much more abundant. The chain recombines TRBV6-2 or TRBV6-3 with TRBJ1-5; D gene unclear. Germline V CDR1 and CDR2: MNHEY, SVGEGT. The CDR3 loop spans 12 amino acids. Trimming removed 5 bases at V and 3 bases at J, with 5 bases between. The CDR3 sequence is CASSDPNQPQHF. The DNA for the CDR3 is TGTGCCAGCAGTGACCCCAATCAGCCCCAGCATTTT.

This clonotype was seen ten or more times. This rearrangement joins TRBV7-2 to TRBJ1-5; 10 bases fit TRBD1. The CDR3 contains 14 residues. The germline V gene encodes CDR1 SGHTA and CDR2 FQGNSA. J was trimmed by 7 bases and V by 2 bases; bases with no gene match: 2. The CDR3 DNA sequence: TGTGCCAGCAGCTTACGACAGGGGGCCCAGCCCCAGCATTTT. The encoded protein is CASSLRQGAQPQHF.

There are many counts of this clonotype. The chain has TRBV18 and TRBJ1-6; possibly TRBD1 for D (5 bases). Trimming removed 5 bases from V and 14 bases from J, with 13 bases in between. The CDR3 length is 12 residues. Germline V gives CDR1 KGHSH, CDR2 LQKENI. CDR3 sequence: CASSRDQRSLHF. The DNA of the CDR3 is TGTGCCAGCTCAAGGGACCAGCGGTCCCTCCACTTT.

The table lists this clonotype with a count of one. The chain carries TRBV7-6 and TRBJ2-3; TRBD2 matches 9 bases. CDR3 length: 16 amino acids. CDR1 and CDR2 from the germline V gene are SGHVS and FNYEAQ. V shed 8 bases, J shed 1 base, and the junction held 10 bases outside the gene matches. The DNA of the CDR3 is TGTGCCAGCCCCGAGTTCGCTAGCGGGGGCACAGATACGCAGTATTTT. This gives the protein CASPEFASGGTDTQYF.

This clonotype was counted only a few times. The chain couples TRBV30 to TRBJ1-2, with 9 nucleotides matching TRBD1. With 7 bases clipped from V and 9 bases from J, the junction kept 9 bases outside the gene matches. CDR1 and CDR2 from the germline V gene are GTSNPN and SVGIG (reference sequence). This CDR3 is built from 12 residues. CDR3 region: CALTGGGGSYTF. CDR3 nucleotide sequence: TGTGCCTTAACAGGGGGCGGGGGGAGCTACACCTTC.

This clonotype was picked up many times. V usage is TRBV24-1 and J usage is TRBJ2-3; D is unresolved. Trimming pared 3 bases from V and 2 bases from J, leaving 17 bases between. The CDR3 loop spans 17 amino acids. Germline V gene lookup returns CDR1 KGHDR and CDR2 SFDVKD. The CDR3 spells CATSDDALGISTDTQYF. In DNA form, the CDR3 reads TGTGCCACCAGTGATGACGCCCTTGGGATTTCCACAGATACGCAGTATTTT.

This clonotype was seen many times. The V gene is TRBV12-3 or TRBV12-4, the J gene TRBJ1-6; D unresolved. V lost 7 bases, J lost 11 bases, and 21 bases lay in between. The CDR3 totals 15 residues. CDR3 DNA: TGTGCCAGCAACACCTGGGCAGCCAGACGGACACCCCTCCACTTT. Amino acid sequence: CASNTWAARRTPLHF.

This clonotype has a single count. Since a much larger clone is just one base distant, this may be a read error. The V gene is TRBV27, the J gene TRBJ2-7, with D maybe TRBD2 (7 bases). The CDR3 is 19 amino acids. CDR1 is MNHEY and CDR2 is SMNVEV in the germline V gene (reference sequence). The V and J ends lost 6 bases and 7 bases respectively, with 34 bases between them. In DNA form, the CDR3 reads TGTGCCAGCAGCCAACAATATTTACGCGGGGAACGGGGGGCCAATGAGCAGTACTTC. This translates into CASSQQYLRGERGANEQYF.

This clonotype was seen a handful of times. V and J are TRBV20-1 and TRBJ2-2; D possibly uses TRBD1 or TRBD2 (7 bases each). V lost 0 bases to trimming and J lost 3 bases, with 11 bases between them. The CDR3 sequence is 15 residues long. Germline V lookup: CDR1 DFQATT, CDR2 SNEGSKA (reference sequence). The DNA for the CDR3 is TGCAGTGCTAGAGAGGCAGGGGGGGACACCGGGGAGCTGTTTTTT. This sequence encodes CSAREAGGDTGELFF.

This clonotype was counted at least ten times. The CDR3: CASQPGWAGSEGETQYF. For the CDR3, the DNA is TGTGCCAGCCAACCAGGGTGGGCAGGGTCCGAGGGAGAGACCCAGTACTTC. The chain recombines TRBV6-1 with TRBJ2-5; D may correspond to TRBD1 or TRBD2 (5 bases each). The CDR3 extends over 17 amino acids. Germline CDR1 is MNHNS and CDR2 is SASEGT. Trimming shortened V by 8 bases and J by 4 bases, and 26 bases separated the two germline ends.

The rearrangement uses TRBV2 and TRBJ2-2, with 13 bases identical to TRBD2. V was clipped by 5 bases and J by 7 bases; unmatched bases: 4. The CDR3 has 15 amino acids. Germline V gene lookup returns CDR1 SNHLY and CDR2 FYNNEI. The CDR3 is CASSSLAGGLGELFF. The CDR3, as DNA: TGTGCCAGCAGTTCACTAGCGGGGGGGCTCGGGGAGCTGTTTTTT.

CDR3 loop: CASSIDLVGGLETQYF. The CDR3 DNA reads TGTGCCAGTAGTATAGATTTAGTGGGGGGCCTGGAGACCCAGTACTTC. The J gene is TRBJ2-5, the V gene TRBV19; either TRBD1 or TRBD2 may fit D (6 bases each). The CDR3 covers 16 residues. CDR1 and CDR2 from the germline V gene are LNHDA and SQIVND (reference sequence). With 0 bases removed from V and 5 bases from J, the gap between germline ends came to 16 bases.

This clonotype was picked up many times. The chain employs TRBV6-5 and TRBJ1-3; D call uncertain. In germline, CDR1 is MNHEY, CDR2 SVGAGI. The CDR3 extends over 13 amino acids. Trimming removed 0 bases at V and 4 bases at J, with 4 bases between. Written as DNA, the CDR3 is TGTGCCAGCAGTTACTCGATGGGAAACACCATATATTTT. Translating gives CASSYSMGNTIYF.

This clonotype was seen repeatedly, ten times or more. The chain recombines TRBV2 with TRBJ1-5; D uncertain. The CDR3 is 15 residues long. The germline V gene has CDR1 SNHLY and CDR2 FYNNEI. The ends were cut back, 5 bases at V and 1 base at J, with 12 bases in the middle. The CDR3 spells CASSFGRASNQPQHF. The CDR3 DNA is TGTGCCAGCAGTTTCGGACGGGCAAGCAATCAGCCCCAGCATTTT. The complete variable domain, with remaining parts taken from reference TRBV2 and TRBJ1-5, reads EPEVTQTPSHQVTQMGQEVILRCVPISNHLYFYWYRQILGQKVEFLVSFYNNEISEKSEIFDDQFSVERPDGSNFTLKIRSTKLEDSAMYFCASSFGRASNQPQHFGDGTRLSIL.

CDR3 nucleotides: TGTGCCAGCAGCCAACTGGGAGTAGCGGGAGTTTACAATGAGCAGTTCTTC. Protein: CASSQLGVAGVYNEQFF. This chain links TRBV4-2 with TRBJ2-1; 9 bases map to TRBD2. There are 17 residues in the CDR3. Germline CDR1 is LGHNA and CDR2 is YNFKEQ. J gave up 4 bases and V 2 bases, and 9 bases lay outside the gene matches.

This clonotype was observed at least ten times. V usage is TRBV18 and J usage is TRBJ2-5; D assignment may be TRBD1 or TRBD2 (5 bases each). The germline V gene has CDR1 KGHSH and CDR2 LQKENI. CDR3 length equals 15 residues. The V end lost 1 base, the J end lost 5 bases, and 14 bases lay between the germline ends. Here the CDR3 reads CASSPRDGVGETQYF. The DNA for the CDR3 is TGTGCCAGCTCACCACGGGACGGTGTAGGTGAGACCCAGTACTTC. Supplemented by reference TRBV18 and TRBJ2-5, the full variable domain reads NAGVMQNPRHLVRRRGQEARLRCSPMKGHSHVYWYRQLPEEGLKFMVYLQKENIIDESGMPKERFSAEFPKEGPSILRIQQVVRGDSAAYFCASSPRDGVGETQYFGPGTRLLVL.

This clonotype appeared many times. This sequence joins TRBV7-2 and TRBJ2-1; 7 nucleotides line up with TRBD1. Germline V gene sequence: CDR1 SGHTA, CDR2 FQGNSA. The CDR3 length is 13 residues. V shed 8 bases and J 6 bases; nucleotides not matched to a gene: 7. The DNA for the CDR3 is TGTGCCAGCGGCAGACAGGGCTCCAATGAGCAGTTCTTC. This codes for CASGRQGSNEQFF.

This clonotype was recorded many times. The rearrangement links TRBV29-1 to TRBJ1-1; D remains ambiguous. Germline V gene data show CDR1 as SQVTM and CDR2 as ANQGSEA. V was trimmed by 3 bases and J by 7 bases, leaving 12 bases between them. This CDR3 region has 12 residues. The CDR3 protein is CSVDKARREAFF. CDR3 nucleotides: TGCAGCGTTGACAAGGCCCGCCGTGAAGCTTTCTTT.

This clonotype was found many times. The V gene is TRBV6-6, the J gene TRBJ1-6; TRBD1 aligns across 7 bases. The J segment lost 9 bases and the V segment lost 0 bases, leaving 8 bases of the junction unmatched. Per the germline V gene, CDR1 is MNHNY and CDR2 is SVGAGI (reference sequence). The CDR3 is 16 residues long. The CDR3 DNA is TGTGCCAGCAGTTACTCGCAGGGGACAGCCCTTTCACCCCTCCACTTT. Its translation: CASSYSQGTALSPLHF.

In DNA form, the CDR3 reads TGTGCCTGGAGTGAACAGATTGGTGAAAAACTGTTTTTT. It specifies CAWSEQIGEKLFF. The gene calls are TRBV30 and TRBJ1-4; D gene ambiguous. The CDR3 runs 13 residues. V lost 1 base and J 7 bases, leaving 10 bases between the germline ends. Per germline, CDR1 GTSNPN and CDR2 SVGIG (reference sequence).

This clonotype was observed a handful of times. The rearrangement joins TRBV6-6 to TRBJ2-2, with D tentatively TRBD1 or TRBD2 (5 bases each). Germline V gene data show CDR1 as MNHNY and CDR2 as SVGAGI (reference sequence). There are 14 residues in the CDR3. V lost 2 bases and J 6 bases, leaving 10 bases between the germline ends. The CDR3 region is CASSYLGPPGELFF. CDR3 nucleotides: TGTGCCAGCAGTTACCTGGGACCTCCCGGGGAGCTGTTTTTT.

This clonotype was seen ten or more times. The chain is built from TRBV7-8 and TRBJ2-1; 7 bases map to TRBD2. The CDR3 covers 15 residues. CDR1 is SGHVS, CDR2 FQNEAQ, per germline. V dropped 5 bases and J dropped 0; count of bases not matched to a gene: 4. CDR3 sequence (DNA): TGTGCCAGCAGCCTCAGCGGGGACTCCTACAATGAGCAGTTCTTC. Its protein is CASSLSGDSYNEQFF.

This clonotype was seen a handful of times. The chain recombines TRBV13 with TRBJ1-6, with 10 bases matching TRBD1. The CDR3 is 15 residues long. Germline CDR1 is PRHDT and CDR2 is FYEKMQ (reference sequence). The V segment lost 5 bases and the J segment 11 bases; nucleotides outside the gene matches: 9. The chain's CDR3 is CASSARDRGLPPLHF. For the CDR3, the DNA is TGTGCCAGCAGCGCCCGGGACAGGGGCTTACCACCCCTCCACTTT.

In this sample, this clonotype turned up many times. The V and J genes are TRBV6-1 and TRBJ2-5; D is perhaps TRBD1 or TRBD2 (5 bases each). Germline lookup yields CDR1 MNHNS and CDR2 SASEGT. This CDR3 has 13 residues. V was pared by 5 bases and J by 7 bases, with 14 bases between. DNA of the CDR3: TGTGCCAGCAGTTATGGAGGAAGGGGGACCCAGTACTTC. This encodes CASSYGGRGTQYF.

Ten or more counts support this clonotype. This chain connects TRBV12-3 or TRBV12-4 to TRBJ2-7, with D possibly matching TRBD1 (7 bases). Deletions cut 5 bases from V and 7 bases from J, with 18 bases between. CDR3 length: 14 amino acids. The CDR3 here is CASSPTGRNMEQYF. In DNA, the CDR3 is TGTGCCAGCAGTCCGACAGGGAGGAACATGGAGCAGTACTTC.

The sample holds a few counts of this clonotype. V gene TRBV6-1 combines with J gene TRBJ2-5; no clear D. CDR1 is MNHNS and CDR2 is SASEGT in the germline V gene. The CDR3 is made up of 17 amino acids. V was clipped by 0 bases and J by 5 bases, with 19 bases between them. The CDR3 DNA sequence: TGTGCCAGCAGTGAAGCTGTCGGTTTGTGGTTGCGGGAGACCCAGTACTTC. Its translation is CASSEAVGLWLRETQYF.

In this sample, this clonotype turned up many times. This sequence joins TRBV20-1 and TRBJ1-1, with 8 bases lining up with TRBD1. The CDR3 extends over 15 amino acids. CDR1 is DFQATT, CDR2 SNEGSKA, per germline (reference sequence). J gave up 3 bases and V 6 bases, and 12 bases lay outside the gene matches. CDR3 DNA: TGCAGTGCCCCGAACCCAGGGGGCGCGGACACTGAAGCTTTCTTT. Amino acids: CSAPNPGGADTEAFF.

This clonotype was seen ten or more times. The V call is TRBV20-1, the J call TRBJ1-6; no definite D call. CDR1 is DFQATT and CDR2 is SNEGSKA in the germline V gene (reference sequence). V was trimmed by 0 bases and J by 10 bases, leaving 16 bases between them. CDR3 length equals 15 residues. CDR3 region: CSAREPGISNSPLHF. In DNA form, the CDR3 reads TGCAGTGCTAGAGAGCCGGGAATATCCAACTCACCCCTCCACTTT.

The table lists this clonotype with a count of one. The V gene is TRBV11-1, the J gene TRBJ2-1, with 11 bases that match TRBD2. Looked up from germline, CDR1 is SGHAT and CDR2 is FQDESV (reference sequence). Trimming at V came to 4 bases and at J to 7 bases, leaving 12 bases not matched to a gene. The CDR3 is 17 residues long. CDR3 in DNA: TGTGCCAGCAGCTCCATCCTCCTAGCGGGGGGCCGGAATGAGCAGTTCTTC. Its protein product is CASSSILLAGGRNEQFF. Combining the CDR3 with reference TRBV11-1 and TRBJ2-1 gives the whole variable domain EAEVAQSPRYKITEKSQAVAFWCDPISGHATLYWYRQILGQGPELLVQFQDESVVDDSQLPKDRFSAERLKGVDSTLKIQPAELGDSAMYLCASSSILLAGGRNEQFFGPGTRLTVL.

This clonotype appeared a few times. V gene TRBV9 combines with J gene TRBJ2-5; 10 bases line up with TRBD2. The CDR3 length is 14 residues. The V gene end was trimmed by 3 bases and the J gene end by 4 bases; junction bases not matched to a gene: 3. Germline CDR1 reads SGDLS; CDR2 reads YYNGEE. The CDR3 bases are TGTGCCAGCAGCGAGTCTAGCGGGAGAGAGACCCAGTACTTC. Translated: CASSESSGRETQYF.